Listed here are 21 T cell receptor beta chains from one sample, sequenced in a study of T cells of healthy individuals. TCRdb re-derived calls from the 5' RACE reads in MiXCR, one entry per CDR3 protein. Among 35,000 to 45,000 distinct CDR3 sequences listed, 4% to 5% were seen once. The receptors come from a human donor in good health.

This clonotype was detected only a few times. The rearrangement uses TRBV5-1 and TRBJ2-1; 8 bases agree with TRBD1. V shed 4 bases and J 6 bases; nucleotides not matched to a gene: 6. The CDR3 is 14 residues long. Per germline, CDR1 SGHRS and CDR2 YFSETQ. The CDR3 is CASSSNTGGNEQFF. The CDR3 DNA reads TGCGCCAGCAGCAGCAATACAGGGGGCAATGAGCAGTTCTTC.

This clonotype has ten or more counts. The CDR3 is CASSLGAGRAGLGEQFF. The CDR3 coding sequence is TGTGCCAGCAGCTTAGGTGCCGGGCGGGCGGGCTTAGGTGAGCAGTTCTTC. The chain uses TRBV7-2 and TRBJ2-1, with TRBD2 as a possible D gene (5 bases). This CDR3 region has 17 residues. Germline V gene lookup returns CDR1 SGHTA and CDR2 FQGNSA. Trimming stripped 1 base from V and 9 bases from J, with 22 bases between.

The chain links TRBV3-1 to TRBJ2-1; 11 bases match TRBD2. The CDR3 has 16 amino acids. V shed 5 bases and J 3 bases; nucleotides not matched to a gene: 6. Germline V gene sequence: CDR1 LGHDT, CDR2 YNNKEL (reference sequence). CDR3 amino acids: CASSSQLAGDYNEQFF. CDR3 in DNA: TGTGCCAGCAGCTCCCAACTAGCGGGAGACTACAATGAGCAGTTCTTC.

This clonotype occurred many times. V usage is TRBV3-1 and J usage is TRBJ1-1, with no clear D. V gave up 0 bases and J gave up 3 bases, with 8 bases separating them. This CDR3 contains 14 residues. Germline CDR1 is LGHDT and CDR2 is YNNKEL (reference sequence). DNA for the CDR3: TGTGCCAGCAGCCAAGACGCGGGATACACTGAAGCTTTCTTT. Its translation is CASSQDAGYTEAFF.

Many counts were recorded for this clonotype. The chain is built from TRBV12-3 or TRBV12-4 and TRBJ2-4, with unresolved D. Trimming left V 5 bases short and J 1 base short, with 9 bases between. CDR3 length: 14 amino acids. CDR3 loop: CASSRHGAKNIQYF. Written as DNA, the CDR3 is TGTGCCAGCAGTCGACACGGGGCCAAAAACATTCAGTACTTC.

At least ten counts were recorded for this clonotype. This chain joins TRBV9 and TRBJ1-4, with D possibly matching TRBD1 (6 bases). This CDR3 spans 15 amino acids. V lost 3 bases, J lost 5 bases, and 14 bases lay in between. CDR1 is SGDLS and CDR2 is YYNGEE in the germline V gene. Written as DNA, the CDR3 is TGTGCCAGCAGCGCCCGGGCAGGGGAGAATGAAAAACTGTTTTTT. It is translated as CASSARAGENEKLFF.

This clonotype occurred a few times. The CDR3 bases are TGTGCCACCAGTGATTTGTGGCAGGGAAATGAGCAGTTCTTC. Amino acids: CATSDLWQGNEQFF. The chain has TRBV24-1 and TRBJ2-1; tentatively, D is TRBD1 (5 bases). V shed 0 bases and J shed 7 bases, with 9 bases lying between them. The germline gives CDR1 KGHDR, CDR2 SFDVKD. The CDR3 sequence is 14 residues long.

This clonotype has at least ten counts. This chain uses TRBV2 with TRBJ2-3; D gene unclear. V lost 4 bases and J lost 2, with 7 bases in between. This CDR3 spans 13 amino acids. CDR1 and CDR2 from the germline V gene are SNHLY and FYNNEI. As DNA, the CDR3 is TGTGCCAGCAGTGCCCCGTTCACAGATACGCAGTATTTT. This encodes CASSAPFTDTQYF.

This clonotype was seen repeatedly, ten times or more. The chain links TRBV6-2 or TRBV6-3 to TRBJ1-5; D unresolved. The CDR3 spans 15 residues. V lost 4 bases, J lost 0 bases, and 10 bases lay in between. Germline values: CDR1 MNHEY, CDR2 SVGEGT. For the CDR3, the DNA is TGTGCCAGCAGTTTCTTCGGAATTAGCAATCAGCCCCAGCATTTT. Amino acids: CASSFFGISNQPQHF.

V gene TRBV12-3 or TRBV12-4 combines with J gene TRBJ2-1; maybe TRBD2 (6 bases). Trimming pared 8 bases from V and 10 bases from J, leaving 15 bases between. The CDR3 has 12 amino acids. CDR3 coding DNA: TGTGCCAGCGCCGGGGGACGGGACGAGCAGTTCTTC. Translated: CASAGGRDEQFF.

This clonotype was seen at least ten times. CDR3 coding DNA: TGCGCCAGCAGCCAAGGAGTACTCTATGGCTACACCTTC. Translated: CASSQGVLYGYTF. The rearrangement uses TRBV4-1 and TRBJ1-2; unclear D gene. Looked up from germline, CDR1 is MGHRA and CDR2 is YSYEKL. V was cut by 1 base and J by 4 bases, with 7 bases left in between. There are 13 residues in the CDR3.

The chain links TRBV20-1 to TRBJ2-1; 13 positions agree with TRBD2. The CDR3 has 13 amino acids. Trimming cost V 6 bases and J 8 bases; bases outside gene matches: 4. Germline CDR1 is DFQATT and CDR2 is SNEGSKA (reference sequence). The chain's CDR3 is CSAPTSGRHEQFF. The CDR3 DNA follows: TGCAGTGCCCCGACTAGCGGGAGGCATGAGCAGTTCTTC.

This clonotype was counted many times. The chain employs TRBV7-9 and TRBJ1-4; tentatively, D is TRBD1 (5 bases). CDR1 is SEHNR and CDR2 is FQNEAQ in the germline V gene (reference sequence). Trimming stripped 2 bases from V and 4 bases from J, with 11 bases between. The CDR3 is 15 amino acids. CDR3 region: CASSLMGVGNEKLFF. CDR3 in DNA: TGTGCCAGCAGCTTAATGGGGGTCGGTAATGAAAAACTGTTTTTT.

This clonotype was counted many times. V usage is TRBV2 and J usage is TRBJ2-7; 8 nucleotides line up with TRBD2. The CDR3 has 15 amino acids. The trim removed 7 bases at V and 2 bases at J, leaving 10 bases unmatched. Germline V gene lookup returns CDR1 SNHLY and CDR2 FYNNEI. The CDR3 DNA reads TGTGCCAGCATGGGGACTAGTAAGGTCGCCTACGAGCAGTACTTC. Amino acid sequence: CASMGTSKVAYEQYF.

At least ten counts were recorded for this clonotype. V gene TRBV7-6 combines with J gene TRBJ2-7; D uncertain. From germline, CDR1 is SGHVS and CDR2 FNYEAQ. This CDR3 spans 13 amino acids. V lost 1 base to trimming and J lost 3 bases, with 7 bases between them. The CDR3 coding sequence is TGTGCCAGCAGCTTAGGGGTGGGCTACGAGCAGTACTTC. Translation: CASSLGVGYEQYF.

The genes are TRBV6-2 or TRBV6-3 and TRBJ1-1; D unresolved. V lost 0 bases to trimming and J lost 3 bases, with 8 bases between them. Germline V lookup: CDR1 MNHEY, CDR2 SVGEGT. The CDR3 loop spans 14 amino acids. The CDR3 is CASSYSFSDTEAFF. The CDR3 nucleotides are TGTGCCAGCAGTTACTCGTTTAGCGACACTGAAGCTTTCTTT.

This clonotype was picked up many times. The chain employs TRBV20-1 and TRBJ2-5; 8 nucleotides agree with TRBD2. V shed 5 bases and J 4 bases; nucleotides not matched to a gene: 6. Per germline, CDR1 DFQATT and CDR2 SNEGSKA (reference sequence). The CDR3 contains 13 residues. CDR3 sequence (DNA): TGCAGTGCTCCGGGACTAGTAAGAGAGACCCAGTACTTC. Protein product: CSAPGLVRETQYF.

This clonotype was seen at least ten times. The CDR3 protein is CASSVESLAGITGELFF. The DNA of the CDR3 is TGTGCCAGCAGCGTAGAGTCCCTAGCGGGGATCACCGGGGAGCTGTTTTTT. V gene TRBV9 combines with J gene TRBJ2-2; 9 positions match TRBD2. Germline CDR1 SGDLS, CDR2 YYNGEE. The CDR3 spans 17 residues. Trimming took 0 bases from V and 4 from J; bases not matched to a gene: 7.

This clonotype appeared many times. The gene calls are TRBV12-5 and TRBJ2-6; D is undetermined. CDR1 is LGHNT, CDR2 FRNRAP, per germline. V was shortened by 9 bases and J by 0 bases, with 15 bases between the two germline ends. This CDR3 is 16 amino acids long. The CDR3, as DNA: TGTGCTAGCTCCCCGGCACTAAGCTCTGGGGCCAACGTCCTGACTTTC. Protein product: CASSPALSSGANVLTF.

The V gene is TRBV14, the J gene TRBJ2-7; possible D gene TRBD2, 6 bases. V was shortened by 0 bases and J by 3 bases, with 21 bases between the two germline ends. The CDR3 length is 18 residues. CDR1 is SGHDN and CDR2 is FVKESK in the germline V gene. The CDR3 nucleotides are TGTGCCAGCAGCCAAGAGAGGTCCTCTTGGTGGGGAGGCTACGAGCAGTACTTC. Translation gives CASSQERSSWWGGYEQYF.

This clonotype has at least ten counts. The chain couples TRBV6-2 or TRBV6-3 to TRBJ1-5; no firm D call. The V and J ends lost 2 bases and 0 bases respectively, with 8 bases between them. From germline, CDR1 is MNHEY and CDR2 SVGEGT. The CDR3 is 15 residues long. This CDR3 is CASSYEGYSNQPQHF. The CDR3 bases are TGTGCCAGCAGTTACGAGGGTTATAGCAATCAGCCCCAGCATTTT.